Detailed here is one T cell receptor (beta chain). This clone's antigen is unknown. No per-base quality is available; no much larger clone lies one base away. CDR1 and CDR2 are drawn from the germline V gene (reference sequence): DFQATT, SNEGSKA. The CDR3 starts with the cysteine, ends with the phenylalanine, and has 11 residues. Only CDR3 DNA is held: 33 bases, read in frame from base 1. The junction carries 15 bases between V and J, which are trimmed by 5 bases and 11 bases respectively. The data were obtained in a study of CD8 T cells in ankylosing spondylitis (dated by TCRdb to between 2016 and 2019). Background on the whole study: To find TCR variants linked to disease, the study profiled T cell receptor beta repertoires in ankylosing spondylitis patients and healthy donors. In total, the full study cohort was made up of over a hundred healthy donors and 25 ankylosing spondylitis patients. Peripheral blood was sampled, and synovial fluid was additionally collected from ankylosing spondylitis patients.

The full study reports these points: According to the report, matched synovial fluid samples from ankylosing spondylitis patients were significantly enriched for the disease-linked clones. Some TCR beta motif variants had previously been reported in synovial fluid and blood of reactive arthritis patients, which suggested common disease-initiation mechanisms. A TCR beta motif of roughly 8 highly homologous amino acid variants appeared characteristic of blood from ankylosing spondylitis patients. The disease-linked clones had a CD8+ phenotype and were found at relatively low frequencies in peripheral blood.

Synovial fluid samples were paired with blood samples taken from the same ankylosing spondylitis patients. The run used an Illumina HiSeq 2500. Quantitative 5'-RACE with molecular barcodes was used to prepare TCR beta libraries. As for the original processing: A new computational method, built on a probabilistic model of VDJ rearrangement, was used to identify disease-linked TCR variants. The public reads were run again by TCRdb, first through fastp at Q25 and then through MiXCR, and only productive beta chains were kept. For every CDR3 protein sequence, its rows merge into one entry that carries the most common genes and DNA. The V and J calls, along with clone size, are taken from TCRdb and not from the paper's own processing. The sample yields over 130,000 distinct CDR3 sequences; approximately 44% were counted once. The top ten clonotypes cover roughly 15% of the sample.

This sequence uses TRBV20-1 and TRBJ1-1; TRBD1 is perhaps the D gene, given 6 matching bases. This sequence originates from a male donor with ankylosing spondylitis. Sequenced sample: synovial fluid, either unsorted or a sorted T cell fraction (not recorded which). The sequenced DNA is TGCAGTGCTCAACAGGGTCGGGTCGCTTTCTTT. Translated, it reads CSAQQGRVAFF.